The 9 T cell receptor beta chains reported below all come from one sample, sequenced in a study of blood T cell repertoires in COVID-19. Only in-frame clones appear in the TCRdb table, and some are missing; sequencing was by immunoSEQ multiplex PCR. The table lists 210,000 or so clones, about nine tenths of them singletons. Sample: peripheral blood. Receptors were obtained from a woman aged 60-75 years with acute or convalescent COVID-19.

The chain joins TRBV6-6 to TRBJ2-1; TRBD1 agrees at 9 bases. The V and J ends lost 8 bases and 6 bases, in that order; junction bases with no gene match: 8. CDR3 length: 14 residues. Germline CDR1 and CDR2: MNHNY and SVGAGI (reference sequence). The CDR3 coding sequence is TGTGCCAGCGGGACAGGGACGGTTTCCAATGAGCAGTTCTTC. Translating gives CASGTGTVSNEQFF.

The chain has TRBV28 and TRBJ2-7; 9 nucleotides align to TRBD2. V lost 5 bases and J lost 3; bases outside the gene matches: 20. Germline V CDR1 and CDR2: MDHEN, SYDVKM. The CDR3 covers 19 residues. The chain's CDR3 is CASSPTGQSLAGASYEQYF. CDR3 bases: TGTGCCAGCAGTCCCACGGGACAGAGTTTAGCGGGAGCCAGCTACGAGCAGTACTTC. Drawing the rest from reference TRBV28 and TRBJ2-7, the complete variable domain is DVKVTQSSRYLVKRTGEKVFLECVQDMDHENMFWYRQDPGLGLRLIYFSYDVKMKEKGDIPEGYSVSREKKERFSLILESASTNQTSMYLCASSPTGQSLAGASYEQYFGPGTRLTVT.

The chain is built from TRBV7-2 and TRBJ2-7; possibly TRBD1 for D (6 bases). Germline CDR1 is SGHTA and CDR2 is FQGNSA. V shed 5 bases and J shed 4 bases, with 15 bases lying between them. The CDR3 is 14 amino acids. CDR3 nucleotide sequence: TGTGCCAGCAGCAGAACCGGGACAACTTACGAGCAGTACTTC. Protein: CASSRTGTTYEQYF.

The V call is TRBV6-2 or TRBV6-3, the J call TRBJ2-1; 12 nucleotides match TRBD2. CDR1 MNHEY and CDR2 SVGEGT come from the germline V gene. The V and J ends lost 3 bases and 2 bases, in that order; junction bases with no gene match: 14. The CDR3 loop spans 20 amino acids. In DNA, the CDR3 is TGTGCCAGCAGTTATCTTTCGACTAGCGGGAGAGCGGGGGCCTACAATGAGCAGTTCTTC. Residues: CASSYLSTSGRAGAYNEQFF.

CDR3 residues: CASRGDWGEAFF. CDR3 coding DNA: TGCGCCAGCAGGGGGGACTGGGGTGAAGCTTTCTTT. The V and J genes are TRBV10-1 and TRBJ1-1, with D perhaps matching TRBD1 (5 bases). The V end lost 6 bases, the J end lost 7 bases, and 12 bases lay between the germline ends. The length of the CDR3 is 12 residues. In germline, CDR1 is WNHNN, CDR2 SYGVQD (reference sequence).

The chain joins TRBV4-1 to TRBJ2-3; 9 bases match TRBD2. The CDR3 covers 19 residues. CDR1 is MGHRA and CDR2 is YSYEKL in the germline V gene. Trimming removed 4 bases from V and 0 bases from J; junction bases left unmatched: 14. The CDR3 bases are TGCGCCAGCAGCCCCCCTTTGAGCGGGGGGCCGATTAGCACAGATACGCAGTATTTT. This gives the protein CASSPPLSGGPISTDTQYF.

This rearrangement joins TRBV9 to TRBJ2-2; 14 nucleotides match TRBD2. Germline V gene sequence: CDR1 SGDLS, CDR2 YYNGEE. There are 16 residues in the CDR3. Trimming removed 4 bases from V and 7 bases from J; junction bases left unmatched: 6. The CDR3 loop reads CASSLGTSGSVGELFF. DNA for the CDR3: TGTGCCAGCAGCCTCGGGACTAGCGGGAGTGTCGGGGAGCTGTTTTTT. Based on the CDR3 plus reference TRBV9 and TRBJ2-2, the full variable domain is DSGVTQTPKHLITATGQRVTLRCSPRSGDLSVYWYQQSLDQGLQFLIQYYNGEERAKGNILERFSAQQFPDLHSELNLSSLELGDSALYFCASSLGTSGSVGELFFGEGSRLTVL.

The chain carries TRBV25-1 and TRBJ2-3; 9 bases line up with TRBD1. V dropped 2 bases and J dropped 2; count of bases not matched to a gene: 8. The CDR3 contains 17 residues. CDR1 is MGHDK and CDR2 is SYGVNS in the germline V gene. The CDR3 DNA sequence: TGTGCCAGCAGTGAAACTCGGGGACAGGGAGTCACAGATACGCAGTATTTT. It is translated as CASSETRGQGVTDTQYF.

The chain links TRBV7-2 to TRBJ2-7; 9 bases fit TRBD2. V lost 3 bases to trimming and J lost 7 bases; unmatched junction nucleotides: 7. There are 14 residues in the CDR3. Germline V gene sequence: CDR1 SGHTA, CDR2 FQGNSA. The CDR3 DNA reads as TGTGCCAGCAGCTTCGGGCATAGCGGGGGAGAGCAGTACTTC. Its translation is CASSFGHSGGEQYF.